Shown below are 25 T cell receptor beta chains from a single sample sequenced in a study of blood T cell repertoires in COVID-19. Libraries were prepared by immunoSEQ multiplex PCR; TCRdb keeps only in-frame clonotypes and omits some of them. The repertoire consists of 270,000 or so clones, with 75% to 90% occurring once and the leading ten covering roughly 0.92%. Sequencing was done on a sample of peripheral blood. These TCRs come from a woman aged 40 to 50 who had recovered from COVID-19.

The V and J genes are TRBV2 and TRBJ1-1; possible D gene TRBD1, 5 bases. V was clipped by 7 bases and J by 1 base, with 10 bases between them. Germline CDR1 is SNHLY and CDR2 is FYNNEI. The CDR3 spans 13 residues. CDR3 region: CASTGEGNTEAFF. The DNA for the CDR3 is TGTGCCAGCACGGGGGAAGGGAACACTGAAGCTTTCTTT.

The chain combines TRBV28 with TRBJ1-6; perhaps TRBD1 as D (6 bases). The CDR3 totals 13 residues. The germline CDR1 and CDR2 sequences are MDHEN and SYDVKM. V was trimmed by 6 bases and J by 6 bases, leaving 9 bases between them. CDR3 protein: CASSRQVNSPLHF. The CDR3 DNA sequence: TGTGCCAGCAGCAGACAGGTTAATTCACCCCTCCACTTT. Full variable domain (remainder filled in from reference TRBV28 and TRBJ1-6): DVKVTQSSRYLVKRTGEKVFLECVQDMDHENMFWYRQDPGLGLRLIYFSYDVKMKEKGDIPEGYSVSREKKERFSLILESASTNQTSMYLCASSRQVNSPLHFGNGTRLTVT.

CDR3 DNA sequence: TGCGCCAGCAGATTACTCGGGACTAGCGGGGTTCAAGAGACCCAGTACTTC. Protein sequence: CASRLLGTSGVQETQYF. The V gene is TRBV5-1, the J gene TRBJ2-5, with 13 bases aligning to TRBD2. CDR1 is SGHRS, CDR2 YFSETQ, per germline. The junction had 9 bases not matched to a gene; V was cut back by 5 bases and J by 2 bases. The CDR3 consists of 17 residues.

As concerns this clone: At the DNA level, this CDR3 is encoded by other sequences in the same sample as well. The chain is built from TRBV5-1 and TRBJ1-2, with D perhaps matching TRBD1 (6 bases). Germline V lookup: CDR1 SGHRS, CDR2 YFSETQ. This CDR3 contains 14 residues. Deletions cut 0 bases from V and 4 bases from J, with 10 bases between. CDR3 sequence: CASSLGQGTYGYTF. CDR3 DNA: TGCGCCAGCAGCTTGGGGCAGGGGACCTATGGCTACACCTTC.

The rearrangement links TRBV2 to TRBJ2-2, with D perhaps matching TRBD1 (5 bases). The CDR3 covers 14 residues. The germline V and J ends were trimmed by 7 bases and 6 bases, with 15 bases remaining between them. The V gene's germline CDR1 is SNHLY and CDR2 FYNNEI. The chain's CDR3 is CASNTGHWPGELFF. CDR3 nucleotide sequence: TGTGCCAGCAATACCGGACACTGGCCCGGGGAGCTGTTTTTT. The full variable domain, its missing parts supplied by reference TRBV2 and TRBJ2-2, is EPEVTQTPSHQVTQMGQEVILRCVPISNHLYFYWYRQILGQKVEFLVSFYNNEISEKSEIFDDQFSVERPDGSNFTLKIRSTKLEDSAMYFCASNTGHWPGELFFGEGSRLTVL.

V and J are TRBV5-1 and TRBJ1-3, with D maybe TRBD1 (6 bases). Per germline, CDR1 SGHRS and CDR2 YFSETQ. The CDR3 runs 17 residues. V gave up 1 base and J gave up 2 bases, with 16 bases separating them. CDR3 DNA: TGCGCCAGCAGCTTGTTTGAGGGGGGGCAAACTGGAAACACCATATATTTT. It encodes CASSLFEGGQTGNTIYF.

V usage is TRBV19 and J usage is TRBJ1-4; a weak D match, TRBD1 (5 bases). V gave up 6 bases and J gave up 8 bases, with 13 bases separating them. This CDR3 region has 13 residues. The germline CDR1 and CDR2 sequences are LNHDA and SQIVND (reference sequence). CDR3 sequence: CASRGAGVEKLFF. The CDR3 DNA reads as TGTGCCAGTAGGGGAGCGGGGGTCGAAAAACTGTTTTTT.

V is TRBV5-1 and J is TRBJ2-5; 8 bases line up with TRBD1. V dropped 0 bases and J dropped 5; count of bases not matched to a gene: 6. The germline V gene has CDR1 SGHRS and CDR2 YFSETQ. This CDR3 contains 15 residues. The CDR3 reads CASSLVQGAEETQYF. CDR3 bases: TGCGCCAGCAGCTTGGTCCAGGGGGCAGAGGAGACCCAGTACTTC. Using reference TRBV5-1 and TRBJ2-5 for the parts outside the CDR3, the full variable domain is KAGVTQTPRYLIKTRGQQVTLSCSPISGHRSVSWYQQTPGQGLQFLFEYFSETQRNKGNFPGRFSGRQFSNSRSEMNVSTLELGDSALYLCASSLVQGAEETQYFGPGTRLLVL.

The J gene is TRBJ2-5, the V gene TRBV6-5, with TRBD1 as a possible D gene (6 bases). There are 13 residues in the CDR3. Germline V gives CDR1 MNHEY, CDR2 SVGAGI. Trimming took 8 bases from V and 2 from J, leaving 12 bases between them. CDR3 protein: CASGGQPQETQYF. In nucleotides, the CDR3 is TGTGCCAGCGGAGGACAGCCTCAAGAGACCCAGTACTTC.

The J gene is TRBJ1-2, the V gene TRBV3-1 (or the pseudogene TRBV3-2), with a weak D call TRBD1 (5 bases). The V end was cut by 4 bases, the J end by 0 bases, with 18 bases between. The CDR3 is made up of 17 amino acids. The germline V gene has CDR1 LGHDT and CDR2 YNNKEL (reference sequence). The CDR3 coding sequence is TGTGCCAGCAGCCCCGGACAAAGCGCCTCCACTAACTATGGCTACACCTTC. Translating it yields CASSPGQSASTNYGYTF.

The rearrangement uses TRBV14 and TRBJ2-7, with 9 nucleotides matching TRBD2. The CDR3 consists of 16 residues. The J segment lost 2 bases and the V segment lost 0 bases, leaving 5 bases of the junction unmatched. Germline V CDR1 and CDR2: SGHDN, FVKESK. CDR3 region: CASSQDPASGTYEQYF. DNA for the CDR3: TGTGCCAGCAGCCAAGATCCGGCTAGCGGGACCTACGAGCAGTACTTC.

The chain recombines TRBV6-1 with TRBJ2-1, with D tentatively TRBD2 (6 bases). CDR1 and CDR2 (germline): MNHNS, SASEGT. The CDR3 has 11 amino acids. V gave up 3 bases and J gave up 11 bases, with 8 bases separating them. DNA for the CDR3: TGTGCCAGCAGTGAGGGACTCAAGCAGTTCTTC. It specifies CASSEGLKQFF.

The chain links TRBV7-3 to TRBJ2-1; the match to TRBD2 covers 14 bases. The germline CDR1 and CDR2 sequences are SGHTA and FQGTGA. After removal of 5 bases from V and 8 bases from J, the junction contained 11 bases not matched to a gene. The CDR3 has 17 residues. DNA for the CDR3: TGTGCCAGCAGCCAGTCCTTGGGACTAGCGGGAGAGGATGAGCAGTTCTTC. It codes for CASSQSLGLAGEDEQFF.

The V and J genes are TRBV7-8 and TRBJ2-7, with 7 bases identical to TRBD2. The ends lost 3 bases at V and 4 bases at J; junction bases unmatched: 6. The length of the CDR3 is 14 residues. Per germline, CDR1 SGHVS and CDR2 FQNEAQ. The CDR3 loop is CASSFHGGSYEQYF. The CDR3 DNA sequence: TGTGCCAGCAGCTTCCATGGCGGGAGTTACGAGCAGTACTTC.

The CDR3 sequence: CASSRGQGNYEQYF. The DNA for the CDR3 is TGTGCCAGCAGCCGGGGACAGGGGAACTACGAGCAGTACTTC. The rearrangement uses TRBV5-5 and TRBJ2-7; TRBD1 aligns across 10 bases. The CDR3 contains 14 residues. Germline loops: CDR1 SGHKS, CDR2 YYEKEE (reference sequence). V dropped 4 bases and J dropped 3; count of bases not matched to a gene: 4.

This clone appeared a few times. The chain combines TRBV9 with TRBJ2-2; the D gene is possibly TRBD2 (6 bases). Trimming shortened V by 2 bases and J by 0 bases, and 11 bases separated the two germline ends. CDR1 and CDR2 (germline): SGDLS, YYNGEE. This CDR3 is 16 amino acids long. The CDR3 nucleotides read TGTGCCAGCAGCGTCCAGGCGGGAACGAACACCGGGGAGCTGTTTTTT. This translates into CASSVQAGTNTGELFF. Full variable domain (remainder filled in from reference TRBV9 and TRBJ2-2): DSGVTQTPKHLITATGQRVTLRCSPRSGDLSVYWYQQSLDQGLQFLIQYYNGEERAKGNILERFSAQQFPDLHSELNLSSLELGDSALYFCASSVQAGTNTGELFFGEGSRLTVL.

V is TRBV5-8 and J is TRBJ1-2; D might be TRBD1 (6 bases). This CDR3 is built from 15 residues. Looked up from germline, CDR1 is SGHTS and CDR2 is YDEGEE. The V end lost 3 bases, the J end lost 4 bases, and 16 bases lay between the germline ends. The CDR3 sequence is CASSSRQVRGYGYTF. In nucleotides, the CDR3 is TGTGCCAGCAGCTCCCGACAGGTTAGGGGCTATGGCTACACCTTC.

The CDR3 region is CASSPAGEAETQYF. The CDR3 DNA sequence: TGTGCCAGCAGTCCCGCGGGCGAGGCGGAGACCCAGTACTTC. The chain has TRBV27 and TRBJ2-5, with D tentatively TRBD2 (5 bases). V was cut by 5 bases and J by 5 bases, with 15 bases left in between. The CDR3 sequence is 14 residues long. Germline V gives CDR1 MNHEY, CDR2 SMNVEV (reference sequence).

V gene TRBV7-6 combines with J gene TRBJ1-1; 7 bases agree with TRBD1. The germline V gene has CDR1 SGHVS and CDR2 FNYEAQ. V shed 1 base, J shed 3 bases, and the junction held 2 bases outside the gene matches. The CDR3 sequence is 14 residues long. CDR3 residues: CASSLEGAYTEAFF. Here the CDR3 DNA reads TGTGCCAGCAGCTTAGAGGGGGCTTACACTGAAGCTTTCTTT.

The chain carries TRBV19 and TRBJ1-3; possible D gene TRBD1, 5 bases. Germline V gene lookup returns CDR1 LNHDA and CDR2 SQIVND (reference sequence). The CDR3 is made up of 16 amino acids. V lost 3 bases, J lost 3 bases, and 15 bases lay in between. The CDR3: CASSISQGTIGNTIYF. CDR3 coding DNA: TGTGCCAGTAGTATTAGCCAGGGAACCATTGGAAACACCATATATTTT.

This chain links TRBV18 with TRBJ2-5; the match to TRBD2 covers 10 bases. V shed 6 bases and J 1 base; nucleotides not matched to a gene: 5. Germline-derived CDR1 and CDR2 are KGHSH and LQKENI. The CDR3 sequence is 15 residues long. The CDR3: CASSHSGRPQETQYF. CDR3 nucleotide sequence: TGTGCCAGCTCGCATAGCGGGAGGCCCCAAGAGACCCAGTACTTC.

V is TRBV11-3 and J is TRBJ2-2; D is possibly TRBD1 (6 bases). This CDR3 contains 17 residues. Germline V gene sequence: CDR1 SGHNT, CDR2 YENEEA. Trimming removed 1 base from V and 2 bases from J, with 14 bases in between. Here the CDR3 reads CASSLGTDSTNTGELFF. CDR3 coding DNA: TGTGCCAGCAGCTTAGGAACGGACAGCACCAACACCGGGGAGCTGTTTTTT.

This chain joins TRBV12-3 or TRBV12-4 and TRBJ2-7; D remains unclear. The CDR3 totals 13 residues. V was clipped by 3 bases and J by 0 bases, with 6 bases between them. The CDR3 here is CASSLKSSYEQYF. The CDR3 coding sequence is TGTGCCAGCAGTTTGAAGAGCTCCTACGAGCAGTACTTC.

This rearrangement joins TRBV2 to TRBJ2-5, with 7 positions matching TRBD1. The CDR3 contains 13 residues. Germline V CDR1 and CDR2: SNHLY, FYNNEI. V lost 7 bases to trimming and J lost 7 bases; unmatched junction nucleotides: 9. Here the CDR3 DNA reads TGTGCCAGCAACCCCGGGACAGATGGGACCCAGTACTTC. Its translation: CASNPGTDGTQYF.

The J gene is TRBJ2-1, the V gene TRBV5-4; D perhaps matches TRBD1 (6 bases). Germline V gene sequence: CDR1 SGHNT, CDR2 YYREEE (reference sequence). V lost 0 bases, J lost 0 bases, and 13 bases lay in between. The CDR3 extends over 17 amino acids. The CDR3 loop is CASSLDSGVVSYNEQFF. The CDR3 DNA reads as TGTGCCAGCAGCTTGGATTCAGGGGTGGTCTCCTACAATGAGCAGTTCTTC.